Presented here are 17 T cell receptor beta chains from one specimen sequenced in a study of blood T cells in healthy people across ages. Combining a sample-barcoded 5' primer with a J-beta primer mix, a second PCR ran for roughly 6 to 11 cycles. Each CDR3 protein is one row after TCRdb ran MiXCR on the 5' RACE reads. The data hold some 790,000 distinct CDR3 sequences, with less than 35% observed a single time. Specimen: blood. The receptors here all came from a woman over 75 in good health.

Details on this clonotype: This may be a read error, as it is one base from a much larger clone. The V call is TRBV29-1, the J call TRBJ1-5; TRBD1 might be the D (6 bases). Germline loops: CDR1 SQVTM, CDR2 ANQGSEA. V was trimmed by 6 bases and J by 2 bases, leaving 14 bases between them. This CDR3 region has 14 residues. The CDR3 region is CSVSVGGGNQPQHF. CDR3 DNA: TGCAGCGTGAGTGTGGGGGGCGGCAATCAGCCCCAGCATTTT.

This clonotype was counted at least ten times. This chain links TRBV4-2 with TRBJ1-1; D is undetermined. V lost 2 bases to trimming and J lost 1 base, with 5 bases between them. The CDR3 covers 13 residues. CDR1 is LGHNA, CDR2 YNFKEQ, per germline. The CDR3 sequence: CASSQQENTEAFF. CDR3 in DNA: TGTGCCAGCAGCCAACAGGAGAACACTGAAGCTTTCTTT.

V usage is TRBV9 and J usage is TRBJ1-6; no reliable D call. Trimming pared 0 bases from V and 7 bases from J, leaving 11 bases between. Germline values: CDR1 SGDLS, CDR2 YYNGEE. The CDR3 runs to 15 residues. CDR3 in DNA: TGTGCCAGCAGCGTAGACGGGAGCCTAAATTCACCCCTCCACTTT. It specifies CASSVDGSLNSPLHF.

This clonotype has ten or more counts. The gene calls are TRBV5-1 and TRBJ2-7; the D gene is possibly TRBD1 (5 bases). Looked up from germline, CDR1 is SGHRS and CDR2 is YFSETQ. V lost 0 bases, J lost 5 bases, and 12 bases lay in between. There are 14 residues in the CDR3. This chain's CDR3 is CASSLGAGINEQYF. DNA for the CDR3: TGCGCCAGCAGCTTGGGGGCAGGGATCAACGAGCAGTACTTC.

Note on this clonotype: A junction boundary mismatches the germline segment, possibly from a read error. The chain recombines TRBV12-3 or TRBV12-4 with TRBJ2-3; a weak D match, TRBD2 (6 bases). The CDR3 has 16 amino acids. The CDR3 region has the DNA TGTGCCAGCATCCGATCGGGGGTCGTGAGCACAGATGCGCAGTATTTT. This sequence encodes CASIRSGVVSTDAQYF.

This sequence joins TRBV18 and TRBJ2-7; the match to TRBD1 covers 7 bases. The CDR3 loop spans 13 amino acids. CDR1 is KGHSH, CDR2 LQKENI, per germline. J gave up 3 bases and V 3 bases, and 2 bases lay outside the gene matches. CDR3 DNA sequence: TGTGCCAGCTCACCGGGACAGCGCTACGAGCAGTACTTC. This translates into CASSPGQRYEQYF.

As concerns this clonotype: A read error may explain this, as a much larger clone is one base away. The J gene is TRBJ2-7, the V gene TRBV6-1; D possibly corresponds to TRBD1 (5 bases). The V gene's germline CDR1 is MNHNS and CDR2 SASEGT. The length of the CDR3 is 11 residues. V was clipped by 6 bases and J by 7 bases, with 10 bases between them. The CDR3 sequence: CASRWGNEQYF. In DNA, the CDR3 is TGTGCCAGCAGGTGGGGCAATGAGCAGTACTTC.

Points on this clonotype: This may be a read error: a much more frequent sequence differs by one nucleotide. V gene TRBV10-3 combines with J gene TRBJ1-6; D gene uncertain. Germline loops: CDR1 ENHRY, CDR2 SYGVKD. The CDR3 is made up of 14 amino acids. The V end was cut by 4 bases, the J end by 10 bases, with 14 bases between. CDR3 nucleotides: TGTGCCATCAGTGCCAAGATGGAGGGCTCACCCCTCCACTTT. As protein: CAISAKMEGSPLHF.

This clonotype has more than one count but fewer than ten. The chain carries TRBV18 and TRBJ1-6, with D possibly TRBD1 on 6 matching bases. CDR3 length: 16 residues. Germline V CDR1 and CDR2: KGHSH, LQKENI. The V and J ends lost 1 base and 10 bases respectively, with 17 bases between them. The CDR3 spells CASSPRGATMDSPLHF. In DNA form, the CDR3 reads TGTGCCAGCTCACCACGGGGGGCTACCATGGACTCACCCCTCCACTTT.

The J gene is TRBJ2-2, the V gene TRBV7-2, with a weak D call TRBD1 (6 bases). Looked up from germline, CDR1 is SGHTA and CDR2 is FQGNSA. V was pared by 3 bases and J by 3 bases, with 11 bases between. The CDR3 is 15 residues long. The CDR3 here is CASSFTGLDTGELFF. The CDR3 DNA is TGTGCCAGCAGCTTCACAGGGCTGGACACCGGGGAGCTGTTTTTT.

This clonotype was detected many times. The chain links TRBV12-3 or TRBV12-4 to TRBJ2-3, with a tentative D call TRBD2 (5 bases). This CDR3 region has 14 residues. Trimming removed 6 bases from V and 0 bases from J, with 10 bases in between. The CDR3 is CASRDLTSTDTQYF. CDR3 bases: TGTGCCAGCAGGGACTTGACTAGCACAGATACGCAGTATTTT.

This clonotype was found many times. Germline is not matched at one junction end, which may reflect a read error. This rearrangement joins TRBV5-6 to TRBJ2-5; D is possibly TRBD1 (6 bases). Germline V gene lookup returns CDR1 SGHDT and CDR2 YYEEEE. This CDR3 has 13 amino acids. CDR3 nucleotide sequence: TGTGCCAGCAGTCCGGGACACCAACAGACCCAGTACTTC. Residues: CASSPGHQQTQYF.

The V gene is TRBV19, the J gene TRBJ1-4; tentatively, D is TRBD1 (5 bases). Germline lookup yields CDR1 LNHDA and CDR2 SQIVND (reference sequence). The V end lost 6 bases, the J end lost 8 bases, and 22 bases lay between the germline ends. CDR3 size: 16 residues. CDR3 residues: CASRRKPGRSVEKLFF. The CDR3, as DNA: TGTGCCAGTAGGCGTAAGCCGGGACGGTCCGTCGAAAAACTGTTTTTT.

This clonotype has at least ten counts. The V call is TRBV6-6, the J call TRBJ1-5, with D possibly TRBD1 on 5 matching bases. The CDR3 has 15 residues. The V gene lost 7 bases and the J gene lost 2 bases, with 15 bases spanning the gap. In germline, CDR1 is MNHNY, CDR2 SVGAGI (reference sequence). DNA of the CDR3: TGTGCCAGCACTGATCGGGACGGGGGCAATCAGCCCCAGCATTTT. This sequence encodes CASTDRDGGNQPQHF.

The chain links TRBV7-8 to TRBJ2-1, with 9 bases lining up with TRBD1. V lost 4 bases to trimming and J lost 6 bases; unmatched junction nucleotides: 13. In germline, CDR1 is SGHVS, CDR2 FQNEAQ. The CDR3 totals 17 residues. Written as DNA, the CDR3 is TGTGCCAGCAGCTCTCCTCCACCCTTGACAGGGGGCAATGAGCAGTTCTTC. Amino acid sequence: CASSSPPPLTGGNEQFF.

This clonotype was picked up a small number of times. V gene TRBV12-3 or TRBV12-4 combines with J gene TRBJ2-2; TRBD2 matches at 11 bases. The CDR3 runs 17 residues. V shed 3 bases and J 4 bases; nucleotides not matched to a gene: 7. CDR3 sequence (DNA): TGTGCCAGCAGTTTCCCCCGGCTAGCGGGGGGCACCGGGGAGCTGTTTTTT. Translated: CASSFPRLAGGTGELFF.

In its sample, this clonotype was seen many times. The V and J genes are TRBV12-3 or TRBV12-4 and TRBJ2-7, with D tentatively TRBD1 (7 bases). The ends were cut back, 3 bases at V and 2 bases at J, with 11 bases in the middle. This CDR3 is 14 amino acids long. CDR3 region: CASSLARGAYEQYF. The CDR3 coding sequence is TGTGCCAGCAGTTTGGCCAGGGGGGCCTACGAGCAGTACTTC.